Described below is a single T cell receptor beta chain sequence and its context. Its antigen remains unidentified. These data come from a study of T cell responses to AZD1222 COVID-19 vaccine. Study-level points and caveats: Nearly half of spike-specific TCRs reportedly target unmutated variant regions.

The germline gives CDR1 SGHTA, CDR2 FQGNSA. V shed 5 bases, J shed 13 bases, and the junction held 3 bases outside the gene matches. This CDR3 is built from 11 residues. Here immunoSEQ multiplex PCR was the method, and the copy in TCRdb shows in-frame clones only, minus some. The table has 120,000 to 150,000 clones, roughly 89% seen once. Doses given second, at about 4 or about 12 weeks, were pooled. This specimen was peripheral blood, taken 28 days after the second AZD1222 dose. The TCR was taken from an adult who received the AZD1222 COVID-19 vaccine. This rearrangement joins TRBV7-2 to TRBJ2-1; 9 bases line up with TRBD1. CDR3 protein: CASSPDRGQFF. The CDR3 nucleotides read TGTGCCAGCAGCCCGGACAGGGGCCAGTTCTTC.